The entry below gives a single T cell receptor beta chain sequence along with its context. The antigen is not known. The CDR3 loop spans 16 amino acids. In germline, CDR1 is DFQATT, CDR2 SNEGSKA (reference sequence). J lost 0 bases, V lost 5 bases, and 11 bases had no gene match. This sample stems from a study of T cells after yellow fever vaccination. Study-level results: Post-booster repertoires contained most primary-vaccination clones again (approximately 97% CD4, 85% to 90% CD8).

Researchers made TCR cDNA using 5'RACE template switching, and this step added a universal primer site and UMIs. Via MiXCR, TCRdb re-called the 5' RACE reads, giving one row per CDR3 protein. This table holds hundreds of thousands of distinct CDR3 sequences, around a fifth found once. The starting material was PBMCs, obtained about 20 days after the first yellow fever vaccination. The sequence was obtained from a man younger than 30 who received the YFV17D yellow fever vaccine. The V call is TRBV20-1, the J call TRBJ2-5, with 8 bases lining up with TRBD2. The CDR3 loop reads CSAEVNSGVYQETQYF. Here the CDR3 DNA reads TGCAGTGCTGAGGTTAATAGCGGGGTGTACCAAGAGACCCAGTACTTC.